The text below deals with one T cell receptor beta chain. Its matching antigen is unknown. The data are from a study of shared clonotypes between healthy human individuals. Study summary: Three CD4 naive, three CD4 memory, two CD8 naive and one CD8 memory plate were used per donor. Study outcomes and limitations: Incomplete sequencing of sorted subsets was indicated by rarefaction despite large depth. Measured sharing among donors was expected to vary with sequencing depth.

Profiled with immunoSEQ multiplex PCR; TCRdb holds only in-frame clones, not every one. The sample includes about 2 million clones, about 95% seen only once; the top ten take about 1.1%. CD8 cells classed as naive were CD45RO-negative and positively selected for CCR7, excluding terminally differentiated effector memory CD45RA+ cells. Healthy adults negative for HIV, lacking recent acute infections or vaccinations, served as donors. The source of this sequence is a man aged 18-30 years in good health. What was sequenced was naive CD8+ T cells sorted from blood.

CDR3 DNA sequence: TGTGCCAGCAGTTTTCTAGCGGGAGGAGCAGAGACCCAGTACTTC. It translates to CASSFLAGGAETQYF. The chain uses TRBV27 and TRBJ2-5; TRBD2 matches at 11 bases. CDR3 size: 15 residues. Germline V gives CDR1 MNHEY, CDR2 SMNVEV (reference sequence). V was pared by 3 bases and J by 4 bases, with 4 bases of the junction left unmatched.